Below, 32 T cell receptor beta chains from the same sample are listed, as sequenced in a study of blood T cells in healthy people across ages (dated by TCRdb to between 2015 and 2017). The library was produced with 5' RACE. Sequencing was carried out with an Illumina HiSeq 2500. A second roughly 6 to 11 cycle PCR used a sample-barcoded 5' primer and a J-beta primer mix. TCRdb reanalyzed the raw reads on its own, using fastp at Q25 for trimming and MiXCR for clone calling, and kept in-frame beta chains. Rows are combined by CDR3 protein, so each entry shows the most common genes and DNA. The sample table contains hundreds of thousands of distinct CDR3 sequences; only one count was recorded for approximately 30% of them. The ten top clones hold 15% of the sample. The sequenced material came from blood. These receptors originate from a woman over 75 in good health. Donor details come from another sample of the same person, matched by shared clones.

The chain has TRBV12-3 or TRBV12-4 and TRBJ2-3, with D unclear. V was trimmed by 1 base and J by 4 bases, leaving 6 bases between them. This CDR3 is 13 amino acids long. CDR3 loop: CASSLESADTQYF. In nucleotides, the CDR3 is TGTGCCAGCAGTTTAGAGAGCGCAGATACGCAGTATTTT.

This clonotype has ten or more counts. The rearrangement joins TRBV20-1 to TRBJ2-1, with TRBD2 matching 10 bases. Looked up from germline, CDR1 is DFQATT and CDR2 is SNEGSKA (reference sequence). The CDR3 is made up of 15 amino acids. V lost 3 bases and J lost 6; bases outside the gene matches: 8. The chain's CDR3 is CSASPTSGVVNEQFF. CDR3 sequence (DNA): TGCAGTGCTAGCCCCACTAGCGGGGTCGTCAATGAGCAGTTCTTC.

The chain employs TRBV20-1 and TRBJ1-1; 8 nucleotides align to TRBD1. Unmatched junction bases numbered 11, after V lost 7 bases and J lost 1 base. The V gene's germline CDR1 is DFQATT and CDR2 SNEGSKA (reference sequence). CDR3 length: 15 amino acids. The chain's CDR3 is CSGTSTGQANTEAFF. The CDR3 region has the DNA TGCAGTGGGACATCGACGGGACAGGCGAACACTGAAGCTTTCTTT.

The chain carries TRBV7-9 and TRBJ2-3, with 8 bases aligning to TRBD2. Germline trimming cut 4 bases from V and 3 bases from J; bases unmatched to any gene: 15. This CDR3 has 18 amino acids. Per germline, CDR1 SEHNR and CDR2 FQNEAQ (reference sequence). CDR3 sequence: CASSSYAGLRGGTDTQYF. The DNA of the CDR3 is TGTGCCAGCAGCTCATATGCGGGGTTGCGCGGGGGGACAGATACGCAGTATTTT.

In the case of this clonotype: This clone may be a read error of a much larger clone one base away. The J gene is TRBJ1-2, the V gene TRBV20-1; 9 nucleotides align to TRBD1. CDR3 length: 16 amino acids. Germline V lookup: CDR1 DFQATT, CDR2 SNEGSKA (reference sequence). The junction had 9 bases not matched to a gene; V was cut back by 1 base and J by 3 bases. CDR3 nucleotide sequence: TGCAGTGCTAGAGGAGGAGAACAGGGGGCTGACTATGGCTACACCTTC. Translation: CSARGGEQGADYGYTF.

The chain combines TRBV20-1 with TRBJ2-1, with D tentatively TRBD2 (6 bases). V was cut by 1 base and J by 10 bases, with 20 bases left in between. CDR1 and CDR2 (germline): DFQATT, SNEGSKA (reference sequence). The CDR3 extends over 15 amino acids. CDR3 coding DNA: TGCAGTGCTAGAGTGGTTCTGGCGGACGCGGGAGAGCAGTTCTTC. Amino acid sequence: CSARVVLADAGEQFF.

This clonotype was counted once. CDR3 sequence: CASSPALYGYTF. The CDR3, as DNA: TGTGCCAGCTCCCCAGCCCTCTATGGCTACACCTTC. J is TRBJ1-2 and V is TRBV6-6; D gene ambiguous. This CDR3 comprises 12 residues. The germline CDR1 and CDR2 sequences are MNHNY and SVGAGI (reference sequence). V lost 8 bases to trimming and J lost 4 bases, with 11 bases between them.

In this sample, this clonotype turned up many times. The genes are TRBV28 and TRBJ2-5; D ambiguous. The V end was cut by 3 bases, the J end by 1 base, with 12 bases between. This CDR3 has 15 residues. The germline CDR1 and CDR2 sequences are MDHEN and SYDVKM. CDR3 protein: CASSFPEWRQETQYF. The CDR3, as DNA: TGTGCCAGCAGTTTCCCTGAGTGGCGCCAAGAGACCCAGTACTTC. The complete variable domain, with remaining parts taken from reference TRBV28 and TRBJ2-5, reads DVKVTQSSRYLVKRTGEKVFLECVQDMDHENMFWYRQDPGLGLRLIYFSYDVKMKEKGDIPEGYSVSREKKERFSLILESASTNQTSMYLCASSFPEWRQETQYFGPGTRLLVL.

This clonotype was seen repeatedly, ten times or more. The rearrangement joins TRBV4-3 to TRBJ1-5, with D uncertain. The germline V gene encodes CDR1 LGHNA and CDR2 YSLEER. V was cut by 3 bases and J by 4 bases, with 10 bases left in between. The CDR3 spans 14 residues. The CDR3 DNA is TGCGCCAGCAGCCACGGTGGGTGGAATCAGCCCCAGCATTTT. Its protein is CASSHGGWNQPQHF.

The table lists this clonotype with many counts. The rearrangement uses TRBV9 and TRBJ2-3; 7 bases align to TRBD2. This CDR3 comprises 16 residues. Germline V gives CDR1 SGDLS, CDR2 YYNGEE. With V trimmed by 0 bases and J by 0 bases, 4 bases remained unmatched. Here the CDR3 DNA reads TGTGCCAGCAGCGTAGCCCCAGCGGGAAGCACAGATACGCAGTATTTT. Amino acids: CASSVAPAGSTDTQYF.

This clonotype was counted only a few times. CDR3 nucleotides: TGTGCCACCGGGGGACCCGATACGCAGTATTTT. Amino acid sequence: CATGGPDTQYF. This sequence joins TRBV10-3 and TRBJ2-3; tentatively, D is TRBD2 (6 bases). The CDR3 is 11 amino acids. V was trimmed by 10 bases and J by 6 bases, leaving 11 bases between them. Germline CDR1 and CDR2: ENHRY and SYGVKD.

This clonotype occurred a few times. The rearrangement uses TRBV20-1 and TRBJ2-2, with 11 positions matching TRBD2. The CDR3 sequence is 17 residues long. With 0 bases clipped from V and 5 bases from J, the junction kept 8 bases outside the gene matches. Germline V CDR1 and CDR2: DFQATT, SNEGSKA (reference sequence). Written as DNA, the CDR3 is TGCAGTGCTAGAGATTACTTAGCGGGGGGGCCAACCGGGGAGCTGTTTTTT. It translates to CSARDYLAGGPTGELFF.

A few counts support this clonotype. Possible read error: a much larger clone is one base away. This chain connects TRBV12-3 or TRBV12-4 to TRBJ2-3; TRBD1 is a possible D gene (5 bases). Between the trimmed V and J ends, which lost 5 bases and 4 bases, there was a span of 10 bases. The CDR3 has 13 amino acids. The CDR3 DNA reads as TGTGCCAGCAGTCTCGACAGTTCAGATACGCAGTATTTT. Translation: CASSLDSSDTQYF.

This clonotype was found many times. V gene TRBV4-3 combines with J gene TRBJ2-1, with D hard to call. Germline V gives CDR1 LGHNA, CDR2 YSLEER. The ends were cut back, 0 bases at V and 10 bases at J, with 16 bases in the middle. This CDR3 spans 15 amino acids. The CDR3 protein is CASSQEVMVGQEQFF. Written as DNA, the CDR3 is TGCGCCAGCAGCCAAGAGGTCATGGTCGGGCAGGAGCAGTTCTTC.

This clonotype showed up just a few times. This sequence joins TRBV28 and TRBJ1-5, with D maybe TRBD1 (5 bases). The V gene lost 6 bases and the J gene lost 5 bases, with 8 bases spanning the gap. The CDR3 length is 12 residues. From germline, CDR1 is MDHEN and CDR2 SYDVKM. This chain's CDR3 is CASRGGDQPQHF. Written as DNA, the CDR3 is TGTGCCAGCAGGGGGGGGGATCAGCCCCAGCATTTT. Together with reference TRBV28 and TRBJ1-5, the CDR3 gives the full variable domain: DVKVTQSSRYLVKRTGEKVFLECVQDMDHENMFWYRQDPGLGLRLIYFSYDVKMKEKGDIPEGYSVSREKKERFSLILESASTNQTSMYLCASRGGDQPQHFGDGTRLSIL.

The chain uses TRBV5-1 and TRBJ2-1, with 10 bases identical to TRBD1. This CDR3 is built from 16 residues. V lost 3 bases and J lost 8; bases outside the gene matches: 11. In germline, CDR1 is SGHRS, CDR2 YFSETQ. The CDR3, as DNA: TGCGCCAGCAGCTCCCCGGGACAGGGGAGGGTCGATGAGCAGTTCTTC. Protein: CASSSPGQGRVDEQFF.

The chain's CDR3 is CAWSDLPVSYEQYF. The CDR3 DNA reads as TGTGCCTGGAGTGACCTGCCCGTTTCCTACGAGCAGTACTTC. The V call is TRBV30, the J call TRBJ2-7; D not resolved. CDR3 length equals 14 residues. CDR1 is GTSNPN, CDR2 SVGIG, per germline (reference sequence). V gave up 1 base and J gave up 1 base, with 11 bases separating them. Full variable domain (missing parts from reference TRBV30 and TRBJ2-7): SQTIHQWPATLVQPVGSPLSLECTVEGTSNPNLYWYRQAAGRGLQLLFYSVGIGQISSEVPQNLSASRPQDRQFILSSKKLLLSDSGFYLCAWSDLPVSYEQYFGPGTRLTVT.

This chain links TRBV30 with TRBJ2-1; the match to TRBD1 covers 7 bases. The J call could be wrong; TRBJ2-7 is a better fit for the DNA end. CDR3 length: 13 residues. The germline CDR1 and CDR2 sequences are GTSNPN and SVGIG (reference sequence). CDR3 sequence (DNA): TGTGCCTGGAGTGTAGGGCAGGGGGATGAGCAGTACTTC. Protein sequence: CAWSVGQGDEQYF.

In regard to this clonotype: A much larger clone lies one base from this, so it may be a read error. J is TRBJ2-3 and V is TRBV6-1, with 8 bases identical to TRBD1. Germline loops: CDR1 MNHNS, CDR2 SASEGT. This CDR3 spans 15 amino acids. The CDR3 DNA reads as TGTGCCAGCAGTATCGAAGGACAGGGAACAGATACGCCGTATTTT. This encodes CASSIEGQGTDTPYF.

The rearrangement joins TRBV25-1 to TRBJ1-4, with a weak D call TRBD1 (5 bases). The CDR3 sequence is 16 residues long. The V and J ends lost 5 bases and 8 bases respectively, with 21 bases between them. CDR1 is MGHDK, CDR2 SYGVNS, per germline. The CDR3 protein is CASSLSRDPEGEKLFF. The CDR3 DNA reads TGTGCCAGCAGTTTGAGCCGGGACCCTGAAGGGGAAAAACTGTTTTTT.

With regard to this clonotype: Since a much larger clone is just one base distant, this may be a read error. This chain connects TRBV20-1 to TRBJ2-7, with D perhaps being TRBD1 or TRBD2 (5 bases each). The CDR3 extends over 10 amino acids. Per the germline V gene, CDR1 is DFQATT and CDR2 is SNEGSKA (reference sequence). The chain's CDR3 is CSAKAGAQHF. The CDR3 region has the DNA TGCAGTGCTAAGGCCGGGGCCCAGCACTTC.

This clonotype appeared many times. The CDR3 region has the DNA TGTGCCAGCAGCCGACTAGCGGGGGGAAATACGCAGTATTTT. It codes for CASSRLAGGNTQYF. The genes are TRBV3-1 and TRBJ2-3, with 13 bases lining up with TRBD2. V was clipped by 4 bases and J by 7 bases; unmatched bases: 2. The CDR3 covers 14 residues. The V gene's germline CDR1 is LGHDT and CDR2 YNNKEL (reference sequence).

About this clonotype: A much larger clone lies a single base off, so this may be a read error. V usage is TRBV12-3 or TRBV12-4 and J usage is TRBJ2-3; 13 bases match TRBD2. The trim removed 6 bases at V and 5 bases at J, leaving 8 bases unmatched. This CDR3 contains 16 residues. CDR3 nucleotide sequence: TGTGCCAGCAGGCATGGACTAGCGGGGGCGAAAGATACGCAGTATTTT. This codes for CASRHGLAGAKDTQYF.

This clonotype came up many times. The chain links TRBV7-3 to TRBJ2-3, with TRBD2 identical over 7 bases. J was trimmed by 0 bases and V by 4 bases; bases with no gene match: 7. Germline CDR1 is SGHTA and CDR2 is FQGTGA. This CDR3 has 16 residues. The CDR3 loop reads CASSSNPGGSTDTQYF. CDR3 sequence (DNA): TGTGCCAGCAGCTCCAATCCGGGGGGTAGCACAGATACGCAGTATTTT.

In its sample, this clonotype was seen a few times. The chain is built from TRBV5-1 and TRBJ2-1, with 9 bases fitting TRBD2. The CDR3 is made up of 17 amino acids. V was clipped by 0 bases and J by 3 bases; unmatched bases: 7. Germline V gene sequence: CDR1 SGHRS, CDR2 YFSETQ. CDR3 DNA: TGCGCCAGCAGCTTGGATAGCAGCGGGGGGATCTACAATGAGCAGTTCTTC. Translated, it gives CASSLDSSGGIYNEQFF.

This clonotype was recorded a few times. At one boundary the junction diverges from the germline segment, which might be a read error. This chain's CDR3 is CAGSLNRASGDRLTQYF. The DNA of the CDR3 is TGTGCCGGCAGTTTAAACCGGGCTAGCGGGGACCGTTTGACCCAGTACTTC. The chain is built from TRBV12-3 or TRBV12-4 and TRBJ2-7, with 9 bases lining up with TRBD2. The end of the DNA fits TRBJ2-5 better, so the J call may be wrong. The CDR3 consists of 17 residues.

This clonotype was observed many times. The chain recombines TRBV7-8 with TRBJ1-5; D unresolved. In germline, CDR1 is SGHVS, CDR2 FQNEAQ. V lost 0 bases and J lost 0, with 6 bases in between. The CDR3 covers 15 residues. CDR3 nucleotides: TGTGCCAGCAGCTTAGCAGTTGCTAGCAATCAGCCCCAGCATTTT. Protein sequence: CASSLAVASNQPQHF.

The V gene is TRBV2, the J gene TRBJ2-3, with 11 bases fitting TRBD2. The V segment lost 6 bases and the J segment 2 bases; nucleotides outside the gene matches: 7. There are 16 residues in the CDR3. The germline gives CDR1 SNHLY, CDR2 FYNNEI. The CDR3 is CASSPLTSGITDTQYF. DNA for the CDR3: TGTGCCAGCAGCCCCCTGACTAGCGGGATCACAGATACGCAGTATTTT.

The chain combines TRBV7-9 with TRBJ2-2, with 8 bases aligning to TRBD1. Per germline, CDR1 SEHNR and CDR2 FQNEAQ (reference sequence). The CDR3 contains 15 residues. V lost 6 bases, J lost 1 base, and 4 bases stayed unmatched. CDR3 in amino acids: CASSKGTGNTGELFF. As DNA, the CDR3 is TGTGCCAGCAGTAAAGGGACAGGGAACACCGGGGAGCTGTTTTTT.

Comment on this clonotype: An end of the junction differs from the germline gene, which may be a read error. The genes are TRBV6-1 and TRBJ2-7; unclear D gene. The CDR3 has 14 residues. Germline CDR1 is MNHNS and CDR2 is SASEGT. The CDR3 region has the DNA TGTGCCGGCAGCAGCCGGGCCCATACCCTCGAGCAGTACTTC. Residues: CAGSSRAHTLEQYF.

This clonotype was recorded many times. This chain links TRBV30 with TRBJ2-3; 9 bases map to TRBD2. This CDR3 comprises 14 residues. Germline V gene lookup returns CDR1 GTSNPN and CDR2 SVGIG (reference sequence). The trim removed 3 bases at V and 6 bases at J, leaving 7 bases unmatched. Here the CDR3 DNA reads TGTGCCTGGAGGCGCGGGGGGGCCGCGGATACGCAGTATTTT. Residues: CAWRRGGAADTQYF.

Details on this clonotype: It may be a read error: a sequence one base away is much more abundant. The chain has TRBV12-5 and TRBJ2-5; TRBD1 agrees at 7 bases. The CDR3 contains 15 residues. Trimming took 5 bases from V and 11 from J; bases not matched to a gene: 17. CDR1 and CDR2 (germline): LGHNT, FRNRAP. Here the CDR3 reads CASGPGQEPRNEQYF. CDR3 DNA sequence: TGTGCTAGTGGTCCTGGACAGGAACCCAGGAATGAGCAGTACTTC. Combining the CDR3 with reference TRBV12-5 and TRBJ2-5 gives the whole variable domain DARVTQTPRHKVTEMGQEVTMRCQPILGHNTVFWYRQTMMQGLELLAYFRNRAPLDDSGMPKDRFSAEMPDATLATLKIQPSEPRDSAVYFCASGPGQEPRNEQYFGPGTRLLVL.